Listed below are T cell receptor beta chains from one sample, sequenced in a study of T cell repertoires in cytomegalovirus infection. TCRdb fed the reads into MiXCR, producing one record per CDR3 protein. The table records 200,000 to 300,000 distinct CDR3 sequences, approximately 13% of them present only once. The source material was PBMCs. The receptors come from a human donor in good health (CMV status not recorded). Some clones in this sample may be carry-over from other donors' samples. CDR3s include the opening cysteine and the closing phenylalanine or tryptophan. A D gene is named only where the DNA matches it firmly. A row's size may be missing; if present it is once, few, many or a size class.

V gene	J gene	D gene	clone size	CDR3 DNA	CDR3 protein
TRBV5-1	TRBJ1-1	TRBD1	few	TGCGCCAGCAGCTCCCGGACAGGGGTAATGGCCGAAGCTTTCTTT	CASSSRTGVMAEAFF
TRBV28	TRBJ2-7	NA	many	TGTGCCAGCGCGTCGATGCTAAATCCCTACGAGCAGTACTTC	CASASMLNPYEQYF
TRBV20-1	TRBJ1-5	NA	many	TGCAGTGCTCTGGCAGGAAGGGAGGGCAATCAGCCCCAGCATTTT	CSALAGREGNQPQHF
TRBV25-1	TRBJ2-2	TRBD1	NA	TGTGCCAGCAGTGTTCCGGGACAGGCGACGAACACCGGGGAGCTGTTTTTT	CASSVPGQATNTGELFF
TRBV23-1	TRBJ1-1	NA	NA	TGCGCCAGAGGGGTATTCACTGAAGCTTTCTTT	CARGVFTEAFF
TRBV28	TRBJ1-2	NA	NA	TGTGCCAGCAGTTTTAGCCCGCGGGGCTACACCTTC	CASSFSPRGYTF
TRBV12-3/TRBV12-4	TRBJ2-7	TRBD1	few	TGTGCCAGCAGTTGGTCGGGGACAGGGAGGACGGAGCAGTACTTC	CASSWSGTGRTEQYF
TRBV4-1	TRBJ1-1	NA	NA	TGCGCCAGCAGCCCCCCTATTGTGGGCACTGAAGCTTTCTTT	CASSPPIVGTEAFF
TRBV7-2	TRBJ2-1	NA	many	TGTGCCAGCAGCTGGGGATTGAATGAGCAGTTCTTC	CASSWGLNEQFF
TRBV5-1	TRBJ1-2	NA	many	TGCGCCAGCAGCCCGGTGGGGGGCTTAGGCTACACCTTC	CASSPVGGLGYTF
TRBV29-1	TRBJ2-3	NA	few	TGCAGCGTCGACGGAGGGGCCCGTACGCAGTATTTT	CSVDGGARTQYF
TRBV6-5	TRBJ1-2	NA	few	TGTGCCAGCAGTTACTCGCGCCCGGAATATAACTATGGCTACACCTTC	CASSYSRPEYNYGYTF
TRBV29-1	TRBJ1-1	TRBD1	once	TGCAGCGCCCTACAGGGGGCCACTGAAGCTTTCTTT	CSALQGATEAFF
TRBV29-1	TRBJ2-5	NA	NA	TGCAGCGCCTGCCCGACAGGACAAGAGACCCAGTACTTC	CSACPTGQETQYF
TRBV6-2/TRBV6-3	TRBJ2-1	TRBD2	NA	TGTGCCAGCAGTTACTATAGCGGGAGGATCGACAATGAGCAGTTCTTC	CASSYYSGRIDNEQFF
TRBV7-2	TRBJ2-6	NA	NA	TGTGTCAGCAGTCGGACAGCCCCAGGGTCTGGGGCAAACGTCCTGACTTTC	CVSSRTAPGSGANVLTF
TRBV5-1	TRBJ2-2	NA	few	TGCGCCAGCAGCCCACAGGGCCTGACGAACACCGGGGAGCTGTTTTTT	CASSPQGLTNTGELFF
TRBV19	TRBJ2-1	TRBD2	NA	TGTGCCAGTAAAGACGGCGGGAGAGCGGGGGAGCAGTTCTTC	CASKDGGRAGEQFF
TRBV12-3/TRBV12-4	TRBJ2-7	TRBD1	many	TGTGCCAGCAGTTCCTACAAGGCCACAGGGGGCAGCTCCTACGAGCAGTACTTC	CASSSYKATGGSSYEQYF
TRBV7-2	TRBJ2-5	NA	many	TGTGCCAGCAGCTTTAGCCCGACAGCACAAGAGACCCAGTACTTC	CASSFSPTAQETQYF
TRBV28	TRBJ2-3	TRBD2	NA	TGTGCCAGCAGAACTAGCGGGAGGGCAATGTACACAGATACGCAGTATTTT	CASRTSGRAMYTDTQYF
TRBV5-1	TRBJ1-4	NA	NA	TGCGCCAGCAGCTTGGAGGGACGGCTTAATGAAAAACTGTTTTTT	CASSLEGRLNEKLFF
TRBV29-1	TRBJ1-1	NA	NA	TGCAGCGATGGGGGTATGAACACTGAAGCTTTCTTT	CSDGGMNTEAFF
TRBV7-2	TRBJ2-5	NA	NA	TGTGCCAGCAGCTTATTCCGTAGCCCAGGAGAGACCCAGTACTTC	CASSLFRSPGETQYF
TRBV2	TRBJ1-2	NA	few	TGTGCCAGCAGTTGGAATCCAGACAGAGGCTACACCTTC	CASSWNPDRGYTF
TRBV27	TRBJ2-7	NA	NA	TGTGCCAGCAGTTTAAGTTTAGGGGACGCAACTCCCTACGAGCAGTACTTC	CASSLSLGDATPYEQYF
TRBV11-3	TRBJ2-6	NA	NA	TGTGCCAGCAGCATCGACAGCTCTGGGGCCAACGTCCTGACTTTC	CASSIDSSGANVLTF
TRBV29-1	TRBJ2-6	NA	NA	TGCAGCGTACAGGGTGCTGGGGCCAACGTCCTGACTTTC	CSVQGAGANVLTF
TRBV3-1	TRBJ1-1	NA	few	TGTGCCAGCAGCCACGGGAAAGGGGAGATGGCTTTCTTT	CASSHGKGEMAFF
TRBV28	TRBJ2-7	NA	few	TGTGCCAGCAGTTTATACTCGGAAGTTTACGAGCAGTACTTC	CASSLYSEVYEQYF
TRBV7-2	TRBJ1-1	NA	many	TGTGCCAGCAGCACCCCGCCCCGGGCTTTGAACACTGAAGCTTTCTTT	CASSTPPRALNTEAFF
TRBV12-3/TRBV12-4	TRBJ1-1	NA	many	TGTGCCAGCAGTTTCCTGGGCGAGGGGATCGGCACTGAAGCTTTCTTT	CASSFLGEGIGTEAFF
TRBV5-1	TRBJ2-3	TRBD1	NA	TGCGCCAGCAGCACTGACAGGGGTACAGATACGCAGTATTTT	CASSTDRGTDTQYF
TRBV6-2/TRBV6-3	TRBJ1-5	TRBD1	few	TGTGCCAGCAGCCAACAGGGGGGGAATCAGCCCCAGCATTTT	CASSQQGGNQPQHF
TRBV4-1	TRBJ2-4	NA	many	TGCGCCAGCAGCCAATTCCAAAACATTCAGTACTTC	CASSQFQNIQYF
TRBV29-1	TRBJ2-2	NA	few	TGCAGCGTTGCTCAAGACCCGGGGGCCGCGAACACCGGGGAGCTGTTTTTT	CSVAQDPGAANTGELFF
TRBV12-3/TRBV12-4	TRBJ1-5	NA	few	TGTGCCAGCAACCTCGGGGCGAGCAATCAGCCCCAGCATTTT	CASNLGASNQPQHF
TRBV14	TRBJ2-2	NA	many	TGTGCCAGCAGCCAAGTTCGAGTCTCCGGGGAGCTGTTTTTT	CASSQVRVSGELFF
TRBV7-2	TRBJ2-1	NA	few	TGTGCCAGCAGCTTAGCGGGGGCCCATGGTGAGCAGTTCTTC	CASSLAGAHGEQFF
TRBV7-9	TRBJ2-1	NA	NA	TGTGCCAGCAATGGGGGCACCGCCCGGAGTGAGCAGTTCTTC	CASNGGTARSEQFF
TRBV7-6	TRBJ1-3	NA	few	TGTGCCAGCAGCTTAGGACGGGCCTCTGGAAACACCATATATTTT	CASSLGRASGNTIYF
TRBV7-2	TRBJ1-5	NA	NA	TGTGCCAGCAGCACCCGGGACAATCAGCCCCAGCATTTT	CASSTRDNQPQHF
TRBV25-1	TRBJ2-2	NA	many	TGTGCCAGCAGTGAATCACGGGACACCGGGGAGCTGTTTTTT	CASSESRDTGELFF
TRBV6-4	TRBJ2-2	TRBD1	few	TGTGCCAGCAGTGAATCAGGACAGGGTCACACCGGGGAGCTGTTTTTT	CASSESGQGHTGELFF
TRBV29-1	TRBJ2-7	TRBD2	NA	TGCAGCGCGCGACTAGCGGCCTACGAGCAGTACTTC	CSARLAAYEQYF